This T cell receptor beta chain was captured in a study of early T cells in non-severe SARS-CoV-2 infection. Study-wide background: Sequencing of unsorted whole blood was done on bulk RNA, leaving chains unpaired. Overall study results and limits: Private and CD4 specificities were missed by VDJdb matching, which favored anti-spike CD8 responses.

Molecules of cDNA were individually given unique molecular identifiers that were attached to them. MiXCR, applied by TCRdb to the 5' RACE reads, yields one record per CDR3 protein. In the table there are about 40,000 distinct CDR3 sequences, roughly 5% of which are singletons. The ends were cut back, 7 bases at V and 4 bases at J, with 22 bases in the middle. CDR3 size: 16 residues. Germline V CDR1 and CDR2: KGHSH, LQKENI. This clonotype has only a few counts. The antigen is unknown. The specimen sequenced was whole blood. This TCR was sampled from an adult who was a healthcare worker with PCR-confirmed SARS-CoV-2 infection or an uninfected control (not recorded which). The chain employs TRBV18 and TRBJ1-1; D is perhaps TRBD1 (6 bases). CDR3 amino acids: CASFPPLQGTSTEAFF. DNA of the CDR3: TGTGCCAGCTTCCCCCCTCTACAGGGCACGAGCACTGAAGCTTTCTTT.